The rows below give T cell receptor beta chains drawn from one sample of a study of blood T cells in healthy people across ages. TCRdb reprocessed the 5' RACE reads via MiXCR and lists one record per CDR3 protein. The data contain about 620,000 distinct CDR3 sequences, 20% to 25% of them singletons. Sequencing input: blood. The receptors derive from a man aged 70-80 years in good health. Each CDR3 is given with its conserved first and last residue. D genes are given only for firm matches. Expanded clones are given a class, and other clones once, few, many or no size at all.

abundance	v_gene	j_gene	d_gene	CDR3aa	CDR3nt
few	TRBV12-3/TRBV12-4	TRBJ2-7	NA	CASSLAGGTGSSYEQYF	TGTGCCAGCAGTTTAGCGGGGGGGACAGGAAGCTCCTACGAGCAGTACTTC
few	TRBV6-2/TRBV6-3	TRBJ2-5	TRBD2	CASSSTSRTSAIQETQYF	TGTGCCAGCAGTTCCACCTCTAGGACTAGCGCGATTCAAGAGACCCAGTACTTC
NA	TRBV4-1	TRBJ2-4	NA	CASSQEPQKNIQYF	TGCGCCAGCAGCCAAGAGCCACAGAAAAACATTCAGTACTTC
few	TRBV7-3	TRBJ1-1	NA	CASSRDLDTEAFF	TGTGCCAGCAGCCGGGACCTAGACACTGAAGCTTTCTTT
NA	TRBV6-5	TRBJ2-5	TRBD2	CASSYSPPGLVIQETQYF	TGTGCCAGCAGTTACTCGCCCCCGGGACTAGTGATCCAAGAGACCCAGTACTTC
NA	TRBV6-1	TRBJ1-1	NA	CASGETEDTEAFF	TGTGCCAGCGGGGAGACCGAGGACACTGAAGCTTTCTTT
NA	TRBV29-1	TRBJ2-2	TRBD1	CSVGTGGPGELFF	TGCAGCGTCGGGACAGGGGGGCCCGGGGAGCTGTTTTTT
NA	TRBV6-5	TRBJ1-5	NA	CASSYSIGANQPQHF	TGTGCCAGCAGTTACTCGATAGGGGCCAATCAGCCCCAGCATTTT
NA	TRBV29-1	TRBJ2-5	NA	CSTLPGRQGTQYF	TGCAGCACCCTTCCCGGACGGCAGGGGACCCAGTACTTC
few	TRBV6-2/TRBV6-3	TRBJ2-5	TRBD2	CASMIAGAETQYF	TGTGCCAGCATGATAGCGGGAGCGGAGACCCAGTACTTC
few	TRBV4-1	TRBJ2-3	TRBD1	CASSQDWRTGGTDTQYF	TGCGCCAGCAGCCAAGATTGGAGGACAGGGGGCACAGATACGCAGTATTTT
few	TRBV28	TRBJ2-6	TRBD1	CASRQGAINSGANVLTF	TGTGCCAGCAGGCAGGGGGCTATAAACTCTGGGGCCAACGTCCTGACTTTC
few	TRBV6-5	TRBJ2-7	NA	CASSYSFDLSYEQYF	TGTGCCAGCAGTTACTCGTTTGACCTTTCCTACGAGCAGTACTTC
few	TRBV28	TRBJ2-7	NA	CASSSPGREQHF	TGTGCCAGCAGTTCCCCGGGGCGCGAGCAGCACTTC
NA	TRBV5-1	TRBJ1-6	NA	CASSSGDNSPLHF	TGCGCCAGCAGCTCGGGGGATAATTCACCCCTCCACTTT
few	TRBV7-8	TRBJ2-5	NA	CASSLARTVQETQYF	TGTGCCAGCAGCTTAGCGCGGACAGTTCAAGAGACCCAGTACTTC
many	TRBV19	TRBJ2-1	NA	CATLDLQGNEQFF	TGTGCCACCCTAGACCTCCAAGGCAATGAGCAGTTCTTC
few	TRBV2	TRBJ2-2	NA	CASSFSSYTGELFF	TGTGCCAGCAGTTTCAGTTCGTACACCGGGGAGCTGTTTTTT
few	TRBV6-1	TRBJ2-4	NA	CASGTTGDIQYF	TGTGCCAGCGGGACAACCGGGGACATTCAGTACTTC
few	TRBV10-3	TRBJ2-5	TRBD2	CAISDPGLAAQETQYF	TGTGCCATCAGTGACCCAGGACTAGCGGCTCAAGAGACCCAGTACTTC
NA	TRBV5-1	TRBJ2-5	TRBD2	CASSLGSGDQETQYF	TGCGCCAGCAGCTTGGGTAGCGGGGATCAAGAGACCCAGTACTTC
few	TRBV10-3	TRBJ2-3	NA	CAIRGGWEPTDTQYF	TGTGCCATCAGAGGGGGGTGGGAGCCGACAGATACGCAGTATTTT
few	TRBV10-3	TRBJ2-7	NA	CATEDSSYEQYF	TGTGCCACAGAGGACAGTTCCTACGAGCAGTACTTC
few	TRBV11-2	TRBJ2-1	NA	CASSPPKGQNNEQFF	TGTGCCAGCAGCCCCCCTAAGGGGCAAAACAATGAGCAGTTCTTC
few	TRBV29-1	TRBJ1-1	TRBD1	CSVPGQRNTEAFF	TGCAGCGTTCCGGGACAGCGGAACACTGAAGCTTTCTTT
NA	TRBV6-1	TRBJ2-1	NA	CASSEVLDNEQFF	TGTGCCAGCAGTGAAGTGTTAGACAATGAGCAGTTCTTC
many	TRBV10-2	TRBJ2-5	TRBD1	CASSYGQGSLQETQYF	TGCGCCAGCAGTTACGGACAGGGGAGCCTCCAAGAGACCCAGTACTTC
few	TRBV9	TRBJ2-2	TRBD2	CASSVQPGRPNTGELFF	TGTGCCAGCAGCGTACAGCCCGGGAGGCCAAACACCGGGGAGCTGTTTTTT
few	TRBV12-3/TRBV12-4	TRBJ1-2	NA	CASSLVQKDGYTF	TGTGCCAGCAGTTTGGTTCAGAAGGATGGCTACACCTTC
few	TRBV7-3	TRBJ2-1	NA	CASSLQLGDNEQFF	TGTGCCAGCAGCTTACAGCTCGGAGACAATGAGCAGTTCTTC
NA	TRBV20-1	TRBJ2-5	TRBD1	CSAHDRARSGTQYF	TGCAGTGCACACGACAGGGCCAGGTCGGGGACCCAGTACTTC
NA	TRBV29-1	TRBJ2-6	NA	CSVVLYDGSGANVLTF	TGCAGCGTTGTTCTCTATGACGGCTCTGGGGCCAACGTCCTGACTTTC
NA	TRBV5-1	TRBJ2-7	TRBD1	CASSDPGQGGEQYF	TGCGCCAGCAGCGACCCGGGACAGGGTGGCGAGCAGTACTTC
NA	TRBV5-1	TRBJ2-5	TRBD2	CASSPTSGRQETQYF	TGCGCCAGCAGCCCCACTAGCGGGAGGCAAGAGACCCAGTACTTC
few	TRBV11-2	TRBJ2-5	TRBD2	CASSQGTSGIQETQYF	TGTGCCAGCAGCCAGGGGACTAGCGGAATACAAGAGACCCAGTACTTC
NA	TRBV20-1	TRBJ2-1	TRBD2	CSASQLPGLSRNEQFF	TGCAGTGCTAGTCAGCTGCCGGGACTATCAAGGAATGAGCAGTTCTTC
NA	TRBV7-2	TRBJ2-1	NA	CASSRDYPSYNEQFF	TGTGCCAGCAGCCGAGACTACCCCTCCTACAATGAGCAGTTCTTC
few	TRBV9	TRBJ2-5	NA	CASSVLSVQETQYF	TGTGCCAGCAGCGTACTAAGCGTCCAAGAGACCCAGTACTTC
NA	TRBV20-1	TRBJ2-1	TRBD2	CSARDGLAGGGYNEQFF	TGCAGTGCTAGAGATGGTTTAGCGGGAGGGGGTTACAATGAGCAGTTCTTC
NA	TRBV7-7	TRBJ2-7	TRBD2	CASSFVSGGRYEQYF	TGTGCTAGCAGCTTCGTGTCGGGAGGGCGATACGAGCAGTACTTC
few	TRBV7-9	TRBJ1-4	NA	CASSPMGDKIEKLFF	TGTGCCAGCAGCCCAATGGGGGACAAGATTGAAAAACTGTTTTTT
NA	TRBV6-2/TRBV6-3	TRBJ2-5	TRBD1	CASSYTGGRETQYF	TGTGCCAGCAGTTATACAGGGGGCCGAGAGACCCAGTACTTC
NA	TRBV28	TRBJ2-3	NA	CASSLSQTDTQYF	TGTGCCAGCAGTTTATCCCAGACAGATACGCAGTATTTT
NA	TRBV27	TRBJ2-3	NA	CASSRGEVATDTQYF	TGTGCCAGCAGTCGCGGGGAGGTTGCGACAGATACGCAGTATTTT
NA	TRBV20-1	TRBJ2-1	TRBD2	CSARGLGSGSQSSYNEQFF	TGCAGTGCTAGAGGCCTGGGGAGCGGGAGCCAGAGCTCCTACAATGAGCAGTTCTTC
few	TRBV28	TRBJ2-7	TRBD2	CASSLTGTSGRRSYEQYF	TGTGCCAGCAGTTTAACCGGGACTAGCGGGAGGCGGTCCTACGAGCAGTACTTC
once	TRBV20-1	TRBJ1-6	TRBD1	CSARGTGQPTGSYNSPLHF	TGCAGTGCTAGGGGTACGGGACAGCCGACCGGCTCCTATAATTCACCCCTCCACTTT
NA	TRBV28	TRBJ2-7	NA	CASFQSGTINKQYF	TGTGCCAGCTTTCAATCCGGGACCATCAATAAGCAGTACTTC
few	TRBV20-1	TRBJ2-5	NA	CSARVKQETQYF	TGCAGTGCTAGGGTGAAACAAGAGACCCAGTACTTC
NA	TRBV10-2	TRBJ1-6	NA	CASSESGSPPLHF	TGCGCCAGCAGTGAGTCCGGCAGCCCACCCCTCCACTTT
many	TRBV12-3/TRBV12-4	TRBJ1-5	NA	CASSLAGRGNQPQHF	TGTGCCAGCAGTTTAGCAGGGAGAGGCAATCAGCCCCAGCATTTT
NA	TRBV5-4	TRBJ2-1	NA	CASSFGSRGSYNEQFF	TGTGCCAGCAGCTTCGGCTCTCGAGGGTCCTACAATGAGCAGTTCTTC
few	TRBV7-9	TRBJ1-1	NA	CASSSPDSTEAFF	TGTGCCAGCAGCTCACCCGACAGCACTGAAGCTTTCTTT
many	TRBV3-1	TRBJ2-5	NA	CASSLPGKTQYF	TGTGCCAGCAGCCTACCAGGGAAGACCCAGTACTTC
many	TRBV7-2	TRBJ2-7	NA	CASSLVGDSSYEQYF	TGTGCCAGCAGCTTAGTGGGCGACAGTTCCTACGAGCAGTACTTC
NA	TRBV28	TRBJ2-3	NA	CASSSGDRDDTQYF	TGTGCCAGCAGTTCCGGGGATAGGGACGATACGCAGTATTTT
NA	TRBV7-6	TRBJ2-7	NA	CASSRGGAEQYF	TGTGCCAGCAGCCGAGGTGGGGCCGAGCAGTACTTC
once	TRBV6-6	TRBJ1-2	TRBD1	CASSYGQGAGYGYTF	TGTGCCAGCAGTTATGGCCAGGGGGCAGGGTATGGCTACACCTTC
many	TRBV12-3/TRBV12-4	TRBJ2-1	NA	CASSLPVGNEQFF	TGTGCCAGCAGTCTACCGGTCGGGAATGAGCAGTTCTTC